This is a list of T cell receptor beta chains from one sample in a study of vaccination effects on CD4 cells after COVID-19. Their recognized antigens are unknown. Method: immunoSEQ multiplex PCR; TCRdb's copy keeps in-frame clones and lacks some. The sample records tens of thousands of clones, under 80% being singletons. Source: CD4+ T cells from PBMCs cultured with a peptide pool, taken before COVID-19 vaccination. The receptors stem from a human donor who had a prior SARS-CoV-2 infection. CDR3s include the opening cysteine and the closing phenylalanine or tryptophan. The D gene is left open where the match is weak. Some rows have no size entry. The others give once, few or many, or a class for an expanded clone.

V gene,J gene,D gene,clone size,CDR3 length,CDR3 DNA,CDR3 protein
TRBV5-4,TRBJ2-7,NA,NA,13,TGTGCCAGCAGCCCGGGACCGACCTACGAGCAGTACTTC,CASSPGPTYEQYF
TRBV30,TRBJ2-3,NA,NA,15,TGTGCCTGCCCGGGGAACCGTGGGCACACAGATACGCAGTATTTT,CACPGNRGHTDTQYF
TRBV3-1/TRBV3-2,TRBJ1-5,NA,NA,16,TGTGCCAGCAGCCAAGATCCGGGACCGATCAATCAGCCCCAGCATTTT,CASSQDPGPINQPQHF
TRBV19,TRBJ2-2,TRBD1,NA,14,TGTGCCAGTCAAAGGACAGGGAACACCGGGGAGCTGTTTTTT,CASQRTGNTGELFF
TRBV6-1,TRBJ2-7,TRBD1,few,13,TGTGCCAGCAGTGACCGGGACAGGGAAGAGCAGTACTTC,CASSDRDREEQYF
TRBV4-2,TRBJ1-2,TRBD1,NA,15,TGTGCCAGCAGCCGTCGAACAGGGGGCCTCTATGGCTACACCTTC,CASSRRTGGLYGYTF
TRBV3-1/TRBV3-2,TRBJ2-7,TRBD2,NA,13,TGTGCCAGCAGCCAGAAACTAGCGGGGGTGCAGTACTTC,CASSQKLAGVQYF
TRBV5-4,TRBJ2-3,TRBD2,NA,15,TGTGCCAGCAGCACGGGGGGGGCGCAACGAGATACGCAGTATTTT,CASSTGGAQRDTQYF
TRBV12-3/TRBV12-4,TRBJ1-2,NA,NA,12,TGTGCCAGCAGTTTCCTCTTCTATGGCTACACCTTC,CASSFLFYGYTF
TRBV3-1/TRBV3-2,TRBJ1-2,NA,NA,12,TGTGCCAGCAGCCGAATAAACTATGGCTACACCTTC,CASSRINYGYTF
TRBV7-2,TRBJ2-5,TRBD2,NA,17,TGTGCCAGCAGCTTTCAAGCGGGAGGCTCAGGGGAAGAGACCCAGTACTTC,CASSFQAGGSGEETQYF
TRBV7-2,TRBJ2-1,TRBD2,NA,17,TGTGCCAGCAGCTTAGTGGCTAGCGGGAGACCCCACAATGAGCAGTTCTTC,CASSLVASGRPHNEQFF
TRBV6-5,TRBJ1-4,TRBD1,NA,13,TGTGCCAGCACCGGGACAGGGAGTGAAAAACTGTTTTTT,CASTGTGSEKLFF